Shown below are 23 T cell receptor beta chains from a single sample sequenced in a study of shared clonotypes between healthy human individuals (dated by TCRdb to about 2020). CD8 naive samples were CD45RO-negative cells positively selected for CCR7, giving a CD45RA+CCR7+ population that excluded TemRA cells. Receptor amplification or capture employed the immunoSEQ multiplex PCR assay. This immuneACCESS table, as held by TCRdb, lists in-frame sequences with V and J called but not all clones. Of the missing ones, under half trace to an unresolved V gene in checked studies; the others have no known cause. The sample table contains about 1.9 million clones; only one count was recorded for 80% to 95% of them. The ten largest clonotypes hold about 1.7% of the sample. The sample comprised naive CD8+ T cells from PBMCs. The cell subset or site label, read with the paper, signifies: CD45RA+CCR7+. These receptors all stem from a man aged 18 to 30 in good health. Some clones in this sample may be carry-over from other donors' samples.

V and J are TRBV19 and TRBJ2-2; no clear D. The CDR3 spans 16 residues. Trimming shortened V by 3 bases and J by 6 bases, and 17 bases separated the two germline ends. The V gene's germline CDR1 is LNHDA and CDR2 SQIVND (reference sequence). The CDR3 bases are TGTGCCAGTAGTATGGATAGGCTGAGCGTCGCCGGGGAGCTGTTTTTT. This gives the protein CASSMDRLSVAGELFF.

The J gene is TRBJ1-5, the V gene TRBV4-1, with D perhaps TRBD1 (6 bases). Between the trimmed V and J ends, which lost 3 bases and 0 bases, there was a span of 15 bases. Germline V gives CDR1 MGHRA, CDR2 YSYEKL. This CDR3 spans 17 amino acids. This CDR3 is CASSQSGAGYSNQPQHF. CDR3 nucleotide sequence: TGCGCCAGCAGCCAGTCGGGGGCGGGCTATAGCAATCAGCCCCAGCATTTT.

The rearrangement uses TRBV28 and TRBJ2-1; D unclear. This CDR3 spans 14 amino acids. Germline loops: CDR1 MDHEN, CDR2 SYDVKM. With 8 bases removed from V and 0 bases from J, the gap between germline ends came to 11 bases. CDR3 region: CASLVSLSYNEQFF. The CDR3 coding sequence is TGTGCCAGCTTGGTGTCCCTCTCCTACAATGAGCAGTTCTTC.

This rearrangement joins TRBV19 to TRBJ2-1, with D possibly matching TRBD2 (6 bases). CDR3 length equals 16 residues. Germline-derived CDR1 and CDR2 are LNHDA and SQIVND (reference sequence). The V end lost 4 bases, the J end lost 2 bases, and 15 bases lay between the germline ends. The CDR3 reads CASSKPRSGPYNEQFF. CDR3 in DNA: TGTGCCAGTAGTAAGCCCCGAAGCGGGCCCTACAATGAGCAGTTCTTC.

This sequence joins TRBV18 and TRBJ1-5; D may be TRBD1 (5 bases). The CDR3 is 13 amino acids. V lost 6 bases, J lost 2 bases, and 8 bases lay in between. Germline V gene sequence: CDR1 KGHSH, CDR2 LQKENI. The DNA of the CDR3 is TGTGCCAGCTCCTCAGGGCGCAATCAGCCCCAGCATTTT. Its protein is CASSSGRNQPQHF.

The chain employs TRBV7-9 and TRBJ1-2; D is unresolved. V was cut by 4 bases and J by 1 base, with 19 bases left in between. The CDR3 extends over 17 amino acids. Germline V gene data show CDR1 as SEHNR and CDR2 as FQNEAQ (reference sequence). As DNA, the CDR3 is TGTGCCAGCAGCTCCTTAACAGAGGCCCTTCTTAACTATGGCTACACCTTC. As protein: CASSSLTEALLNYGYTF. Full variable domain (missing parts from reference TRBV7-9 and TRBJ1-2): DTGVSQNPRHKITKRGQNVTFRCDPISEHNRLYWYRQTLGQGPEFLTYFQNEAQLEKSRLLSDRFSAERPKGSFSTLEIQRTEQGDSAMYLCASSSLTEALLNYGYTFGSGTRLTVV.

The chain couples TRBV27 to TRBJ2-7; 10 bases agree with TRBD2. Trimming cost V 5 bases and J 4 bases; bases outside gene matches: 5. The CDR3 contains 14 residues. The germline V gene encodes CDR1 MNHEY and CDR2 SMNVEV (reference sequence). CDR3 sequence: CASSGGLARYEQYF. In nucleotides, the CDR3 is TGTGCCAGCAGTGGGGGACTAGCGAGATACGAGCAGTACTTC.

The CDR3 DNA reads TGTGCCTGGAGTCCCCTGATCGAAGACTCTGGAAACACCATATATTTT. Amino acid sequence: CAWSPLIEDSGNTIYF. The chain carries TRBV30 and TRBJ1-3; the D is unclear. CDR1 and CDR2 (germline): GTSNPN, SVGIG (reference sequence). The CDR3 extends over 16 amino acids. V lost 2 bases and J lost 0, with 14 bases in between.

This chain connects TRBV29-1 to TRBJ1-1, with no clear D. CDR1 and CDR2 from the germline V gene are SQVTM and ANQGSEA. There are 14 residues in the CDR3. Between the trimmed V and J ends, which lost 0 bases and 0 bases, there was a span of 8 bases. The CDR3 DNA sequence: TGCAGCGTTGAAGAACGACAATTGAACACTGAAGCTTTCTTT. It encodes CSVEERQLNTEAFF.

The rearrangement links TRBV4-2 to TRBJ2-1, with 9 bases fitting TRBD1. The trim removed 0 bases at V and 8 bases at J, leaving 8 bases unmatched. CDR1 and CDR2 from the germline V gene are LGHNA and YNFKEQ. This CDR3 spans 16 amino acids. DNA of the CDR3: TGTGCCAGCAGCCAAGAGGGGGACAGGGTTTTGGATGAGCAGTTCTTC. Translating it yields CASSQEGDRVLDEQFF.

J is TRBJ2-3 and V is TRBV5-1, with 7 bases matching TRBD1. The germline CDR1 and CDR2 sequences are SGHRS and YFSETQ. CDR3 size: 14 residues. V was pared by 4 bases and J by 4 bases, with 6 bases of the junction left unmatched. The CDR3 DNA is TGCGCCAGCAGCCCGACAGGGTGGGCAGATACGCAGTATTTT. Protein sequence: CASSPTGWADTQYF.

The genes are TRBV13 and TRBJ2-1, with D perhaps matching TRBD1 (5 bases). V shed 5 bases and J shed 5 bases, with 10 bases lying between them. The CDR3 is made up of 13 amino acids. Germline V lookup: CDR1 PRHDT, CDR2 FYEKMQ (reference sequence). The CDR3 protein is CASSPDSNNEQFF. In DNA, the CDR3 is TGTGCCAGCAGCCCCGACAGTAACAATGAGCAGTTCTTC.

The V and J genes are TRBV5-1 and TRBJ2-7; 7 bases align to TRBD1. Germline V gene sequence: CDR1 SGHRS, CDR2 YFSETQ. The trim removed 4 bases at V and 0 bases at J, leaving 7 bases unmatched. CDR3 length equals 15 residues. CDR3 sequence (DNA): TGCGCCAGCAGCGCCGTGACAGGGAGCTCCTACGAGCAGTACTTC. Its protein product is CASSAVTGSSYEQYF.

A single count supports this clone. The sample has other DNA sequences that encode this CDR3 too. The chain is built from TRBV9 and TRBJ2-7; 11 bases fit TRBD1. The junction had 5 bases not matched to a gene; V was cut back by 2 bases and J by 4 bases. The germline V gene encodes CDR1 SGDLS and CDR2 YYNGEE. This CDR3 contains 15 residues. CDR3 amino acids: CASSVTGTGGYEQYF. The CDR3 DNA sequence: TGTGCCAGCAGCGTTACCGGGACAGGGGGGTACGAGCAGTACTTC.

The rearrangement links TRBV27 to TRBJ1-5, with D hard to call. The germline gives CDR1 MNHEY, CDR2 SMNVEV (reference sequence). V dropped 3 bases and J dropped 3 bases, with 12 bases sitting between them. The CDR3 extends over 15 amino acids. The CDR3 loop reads CASSLGTRANQPQHF. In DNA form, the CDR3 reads TGTGCCAGCAGTTTGGGCACCCGCGCCAATCAGCCCCAGCATTTT.

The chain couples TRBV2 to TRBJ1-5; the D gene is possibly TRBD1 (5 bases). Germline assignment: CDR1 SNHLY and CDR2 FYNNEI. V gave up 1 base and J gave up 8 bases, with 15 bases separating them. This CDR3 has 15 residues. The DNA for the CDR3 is TGTGCCAGCAGTGAAGGGCAGGGTGAGACGGAGCCCCAGCATTTT. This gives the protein CASSEGQGETEPQHF. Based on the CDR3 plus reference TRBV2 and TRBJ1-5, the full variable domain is EPEVTQTPSHQVTQMGQEVILRCVPISNHLYFYWYRQILGQKVEFLVSFYNNEISEKSEIFDDQFSVERPDGSNFTLKIRSTKLEDSAMYFCASSEGQGETEPQHFGDGTRLSIL.

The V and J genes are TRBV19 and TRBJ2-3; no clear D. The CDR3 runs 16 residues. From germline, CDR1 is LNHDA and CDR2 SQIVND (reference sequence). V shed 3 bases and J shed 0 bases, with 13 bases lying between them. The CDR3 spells CASSIGLDLSTDTQYF. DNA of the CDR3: TGTGCCAGTAGTATCGGGCTAGACCTAAGCACAGATACGCAGTATTTT.

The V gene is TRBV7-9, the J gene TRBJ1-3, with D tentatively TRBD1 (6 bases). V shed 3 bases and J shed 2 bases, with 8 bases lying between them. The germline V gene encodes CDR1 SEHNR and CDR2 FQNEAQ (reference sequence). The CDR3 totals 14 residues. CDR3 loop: CASSFGTPGNTIYF. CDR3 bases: TGTGCCAGCAGCTTTGGGACACCTGGAAACACCATATATTTT.

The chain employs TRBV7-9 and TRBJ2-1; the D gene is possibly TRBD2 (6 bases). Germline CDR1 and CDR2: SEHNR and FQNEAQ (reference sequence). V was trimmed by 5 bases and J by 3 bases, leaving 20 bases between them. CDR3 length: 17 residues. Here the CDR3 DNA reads TGTGCCAGCAGCCTAGAAAGAGGGAGCGGGTACTACAATGAGCAGTTCTTC. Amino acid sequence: CASSLERGSGYYNEQFF.

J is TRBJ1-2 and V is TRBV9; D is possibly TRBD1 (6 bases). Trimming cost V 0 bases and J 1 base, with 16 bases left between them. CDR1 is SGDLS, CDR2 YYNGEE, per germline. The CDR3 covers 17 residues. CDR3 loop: CASSVGSGTNYNYGYTF. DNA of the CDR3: TGTGCCAGCAGCGTAGGATCAGGGACAAACTATAACTATGGCTACACCTTC.

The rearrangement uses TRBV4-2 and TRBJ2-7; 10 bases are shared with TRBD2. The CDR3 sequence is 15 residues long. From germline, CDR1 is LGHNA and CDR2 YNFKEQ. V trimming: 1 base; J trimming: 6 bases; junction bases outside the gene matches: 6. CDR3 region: CASSQAIAGGSEQYF. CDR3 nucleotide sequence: TGTGCCAGCAGCCAAGCGATAGCGGGAGGAAGCGAGCAGTACTTC.

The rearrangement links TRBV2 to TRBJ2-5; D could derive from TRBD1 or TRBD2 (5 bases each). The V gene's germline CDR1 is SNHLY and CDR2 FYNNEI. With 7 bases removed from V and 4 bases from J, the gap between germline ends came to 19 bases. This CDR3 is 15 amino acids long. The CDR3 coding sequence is TGTGCCAGCAACCGTCAACGGGGCGCTTTAGAGACCCAGTACTTC. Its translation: CASNRQRGALETQYF.

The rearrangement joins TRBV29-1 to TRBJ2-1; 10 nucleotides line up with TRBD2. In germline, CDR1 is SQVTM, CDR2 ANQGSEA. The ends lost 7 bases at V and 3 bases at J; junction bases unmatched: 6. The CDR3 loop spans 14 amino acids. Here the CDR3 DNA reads TGCAGCGGGGACCTAGCGGGAGTCTACAATGAGCAGTTCTTC. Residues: CSGDLAGVYNEQFF.